This TCR beta chain was captured by sequencing in a study of radiotherapy plus CTLA-4 blockade in lung cancer. CDR1 is MNHNS, CDR2 SASEGT, per germline. This CDR3 comprises 16 residues. With 2 bases removed from V and 0 bases from J, the gap between germline ends came to 11 bases. Clones were sequenced by immunoSEQ multiplex PCR, and TCRdb holds only the in-frame ones, with some missing. Altogether approximately 77,000 clones are present, roughly 79% being singletons, with the ten largest covering about 20%. The chain carries TRBV6-1 and TRBJ2-1, with D uncertain. The sequences come from peripheral blood, collected from a patient treated with radiotherapy plus ipilimumab. The sequence was obtained from a human donor with non-small cell lung cancer whose response to radiotherapy plus ipilimumab could not be evaluated. Some clones in this sample may be carry-over from other donors' samples. The CDR3 loop is CASSETVSSSYNEQFF. The DNA of the CDR3 is TGTGCCAGCAGTGAAACCGTATCTAGCTCCTACAATGAGCAGTTCTTC.